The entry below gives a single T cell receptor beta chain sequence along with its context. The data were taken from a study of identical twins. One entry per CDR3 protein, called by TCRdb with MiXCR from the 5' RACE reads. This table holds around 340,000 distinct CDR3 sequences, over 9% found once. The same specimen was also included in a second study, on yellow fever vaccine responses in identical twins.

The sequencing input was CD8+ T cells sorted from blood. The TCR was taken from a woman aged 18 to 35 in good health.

The CDR3: CASSPRNGEQYF. The CDR3 DNA follows: TGTGCCAGCAGCCCACGCAATGGAGAGCAGTACTTC. The chain joins TRBV7-6 to TRBJ2-7, with D unresolved. This CDR3 comprises 12 residues. V dropped 5 bases and J dropped 7 bases, with 12 bases sitting between them. CDR1 is SGHVS and CDR2 is FNYEAQ in the germline V gene.